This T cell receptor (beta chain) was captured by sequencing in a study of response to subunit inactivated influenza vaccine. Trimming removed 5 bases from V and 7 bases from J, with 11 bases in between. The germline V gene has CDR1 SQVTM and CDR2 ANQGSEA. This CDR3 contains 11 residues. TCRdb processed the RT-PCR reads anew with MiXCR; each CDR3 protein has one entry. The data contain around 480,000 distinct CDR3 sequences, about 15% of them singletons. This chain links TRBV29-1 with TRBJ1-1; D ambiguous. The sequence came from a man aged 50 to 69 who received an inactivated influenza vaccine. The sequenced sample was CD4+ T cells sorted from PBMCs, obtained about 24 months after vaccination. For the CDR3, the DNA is TGCAGCGTTACGTTAGGGTTTGAAGCTTTCTTT. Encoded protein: CSVTLGFEAFF.